Presented here are 12 T cell receptor beta chains from one specimen sequenced in a study of T cells in women clearing cervical HPV infection. Sequencing used immunoSEQ multiplex PCR; TCRdb keeps in-frame clones, though not all of them. This listing includes some 50,000 clones. The sample consisted of blood buffy coat. Source of these receptors: a woman between 18 and 69 years old with a cervical HPV16 infection that either progressed to CIN3+ or cleared (not recorded which).

Regarding this clone: Coverage ceases 3 residues before the CDR3 finishes, and the germline J gene fills in the end. The genes are TRBV5-1 and TRBJ2-4; D is perhaps TRBD2 (6 bases). The CDR3 covers 13 residues. Per germline, CDR1 SGHRS and CDR2 YFSETQ. The CDR3 reads CASSLSGLEGQYF. Incomplete CDR3 DNA: TGCGCCAGCAGCTTGTCAGGGTTGGAGGGT.

Worth noting for this clone: The read falls 3 residues short of the CDR3 end, and the missing part is taken from the germline J gene. This chain joins TRBV10-1 and TRBJ2-3; perhaps TRBD2 as D (6 bases). Per germline, CDR1 WNHNN and CDR2 SYGVQD (reference sequence). The CDR3 is 14 residues long. Trimming removed 8 bases from V and 1 base from J, with 13 bases in between. The CDR3 sequence is CASGPGERTDTQYF. The sequenced part of the CDR3 DNA is TGCGCCAGCGGTCCGGGGGAACGCACAGATACG.

A remark on this clone: The missing CDR3 end, 3 residues past where the read stops, is filled in from the germline J gene. The chain recombines TRBV10-3 with TRBJ2-7; 12 bases map to TRBD2. Germline V gene data show CDR1 as ENHRY and CDR2 as SYGVKD. CDR3 length: 14 residues. V shed 4 bases, J shed 3 bases, and the junction held 1 base outside the gene matches. This CDR3 is CAISGTSGVYEQYF. Partial CDR3 DNA: TGTGCCATCAGTGGGACTAGCGGGGTCTACGAG.

About this clone: Sequencing ends 3 residues short of the CDR3 end; the germline J gene provides the rest. This sequence joins TRBV20-1 and TRBJ2-7; D possibly corresponds to TRBD1 (5 bases). Germline V gene data show CDR1 as DFQATT and CDR2 as SNEGSKA (reference sequence). The CDR3 covers 13 residues. Trimming took off 5 bases at V and 3 bases at J, with 14 bases between the two ends. The part of the CDR3 DNA that was read is TGCAGTGCTGTCTGGACATCAGACTACGAG. This encodes CSAVWTSDYE. The entire CDR3 is CSAVWTSDYEQYF.

A remark on this clone: The read ends 3 residues before the CDR3 terminus; that terminus is restored from the germline J gene. The V and J genes are TRBV7-6 and TRBJ2-7; TRBD1 agrees at 7 bases. Germline CDR1 reads SGHVS; CDR2 reads FNYEAQ. Losses at the gene ends were 6 bases for V and 1 base for J; bases not matched to a gene: 6. This CDR3 is built from 14 residues. CDR3 residues: CASSKRQGSYEQYF. Incomplete CDR3 DNA: TGTGCCAGCAGTAAGAGACAGGGATCCTACGAG.

About this clone: The observed sequence ends 3 residues before the CDR3 terminus, with the missing tail filled in from the germline J gene. The V gene is TRBV2, the J gene TRBJ2-2, with TRBD2 matching over 8 bases. CDR1 and CDR2 (germline): SNHLY, FYNNEI. The CDR3 is 17 amino acids. The ends lost 8 bases at V and 8 bases at J; junction bases unmatched: 19. The CDR3 sequence is CASGWEGGGLGTGELFF. CDR3 bases read: TGTGCCAGCGGTTGGGAGGGCGGGGGGCTCGGGACTGGGGAG.

A remark on this clone: The read gets to within 3 residues of the CDR3 end, and the germline J gene fills in the rest. This sequence joins TRBV29-1 and TRBJ2-3, with 10 bases lining up with TRBD1. Germline lookup yields CDR1 SQVTM and CDR2 ANQGSEA. J was trimmed by 3 bases and V by 7 bases; bases with no gene match: 10. The CDR3 is 15 residues long. The covered CDR3 bases are TGCAGCGCGACGGACAGGGGGTTAAGGACAGATACG. Translation gives CSATDRGLRTDT. The full-length CDR3 reads as CSATDRGLRTDTQYF.

Of note for this clone: The read ends 3 residues early relative to the CDR3; the germline J gene fills the gap. The V call is TRBV29-1, the J call TRBJ2-1; TRBD2 matches at 13 bases. Germline-derived CDR1 and CDR2 are SQVTM and ANQGSEA. Unmatched junction bases numbered 3, after V lost 7 bases and J lost 6 bases. The CDR3 covers 13 residues. Partial CDR3 DNA: TGCAGCGGTACTAGCGGGGGGGCCAATGAG. It codes for CSGTSGGANE. The whole CDR3 sequence reads CSGTSGGANEQFF.

About this clone: Coverage ceases 3 residues before the CDR3 finishes, and the germline J gene fills in the end. The chain carries TRBV12-3 or TRBV12-4 and TRBJ2-7; 9 bases are shared with TRBD2. The CDR3 contains 14 residues. The junction had 7 bases not matched to a gene; V was cut back by 8 bases and J by 2 bases. The sequenced part of the CDR3 DNA is TGTGCCAGCTGGAGCGGGGGGCAGACCTACGAG. This translates into CASWSGGQTYE. From start to end, the CDR3 is CASWSGGQTYEQYF.

As to this clone: The read is 3 residues too short to cover the CDR3 end, so that end is filled in from the germline J gene. This sequence joins TRBV29-1 and TRBJ1-1; D remains unclear. V was trimmed by 4 bases and J by 5 bases, leaving 17 bases between them. The CDR3 is 14 residues long. Germline values: CDR1 SQVTM, CDR2 ANQGSEA. CDR3: CSVGSGLRGTEAFF. The covered CDR3 bases are TGCAGCGTTGGTTCCGGACTCCGTGGGACTGAA. Using reference TRBV29-1 and TRBJ1-1 for the parts outside the CDR3, the full variable domain is SAVISQKPSRDICQRGTSLTIQCQVDSQVTMMFWYRQQPGQSLTLIATANQGSEATYESGFVIDKFPISRPNLTFSTLTVSNMSPEDSSIYLCSVGSGLRGTEAFFGQGTRLTVV.

Note on this clone: From the germline J gene comes the end of the CDR3, since the read stops 3 residues before it. J is TRBJ2-1 and V is TRBV5-1; D may be TRBD2 (6 bases). The V gene lost 4 bases and the J gene lost 7 bases, with 12 bases spanning the gap. CDR3 length equals 13 residues. From germline, CDR1 is SGHRS and CDR2 YFSETQ. CDR3 residues: CASSQTRGNEQFF. Partial CDR3 DNA: TGCGCCAGCAGCCAGACTAGAGGTAATGAG.

On this clone itself: With the read ending 3 residues before the CDR3 end, the germline J gene is used to fill in that end. The chain recombines TRBV18 with TRBJ2-4, with D possibly being TRBD1 (6 bases). Per the germline V gene, CDR1 is KGHSH and CDR2 is LQKENI. This CDR3 has 18 amino acids. This CDR3 is CASSPIRSRAGDGSGQYF. The covered CDR3 bases are TGTGCCAGCTCACCAATTCGAAGTCGGGCAGGGGACGGTTCTGGT.